The clone carrying this TCR beta chain was detected ten times or more. Its target is unknown. This entry comes from a study of breast tumors, draining lymph nodes, adjacent tissues. MiXCR, run by TCRdb on the multiplex PCR reads, gives a single entry per CDR3 protein. The repertoire holds roughly 120,000 distinct CDR3 sequences, with just under 20% as singletons. The study's findings and limits: Tumors had less TCR diversity than lymph nodes, more than nontumor tissue. That most tumor T cells come from lymph nodes remained unproven.

The lymph nodes were axillary draining lymph nodes from breast cancer patients. Sequenced input: axillary lymph node tissue. The TCR sequence derives from a female donor with breast cancer. Some clones in this sample may be carry-over from other donors' samples.

The DNA of the CDR3 is TGTGCCAGCAGCCAAGAAGCAACTAATGAAAAACTGTTTTTT. Translated, it gives CASSQEATNEKLFF. The rearrangement links TRBV4-2 to TRBJ1-4, with D unclear. This CDR3 spans 14 amino acids. Between the trimmed V and J ends, which lost 0 bases and 0 bases, there was a span of 2 bases. Germline V gives CDR1 LGHNA, CDR2 YNFKEQ.